This T cell receptor beta chain was retrieved from a study of T cell responses to AZD1222 COVID-19 vaccine. Trimming shortened V by 2 bases and J by 5 bases, and 12 bases separated the two germline ends. Germline-derived CDR1 and CDR2 are MNHNY and SVGAGI (reference sequence). The CDR3 is made up of 15 amino acids. Sequencing was performed with immunoSEQ multiplex PCR; in TCRdb, only in-frame clones are kept and a portion is missing. The sample contains more than 140,000 clones, around 90% of which appear only once. The V call is TRBV6-6, the J call TRBJ1-4; TRBD1 is a possible D gene (6 bases). The sequence came from an adult in good health. This specimen consisted of peripheral blood, obtained on day 0 of AZD1222 vaccination. DNA of the CDR3: TGTGCCAGCAGTTACCCGGGGGCAATGAATGAAAAACTGTTTTTT. It encodes CASSYPGAMNEKLFF.